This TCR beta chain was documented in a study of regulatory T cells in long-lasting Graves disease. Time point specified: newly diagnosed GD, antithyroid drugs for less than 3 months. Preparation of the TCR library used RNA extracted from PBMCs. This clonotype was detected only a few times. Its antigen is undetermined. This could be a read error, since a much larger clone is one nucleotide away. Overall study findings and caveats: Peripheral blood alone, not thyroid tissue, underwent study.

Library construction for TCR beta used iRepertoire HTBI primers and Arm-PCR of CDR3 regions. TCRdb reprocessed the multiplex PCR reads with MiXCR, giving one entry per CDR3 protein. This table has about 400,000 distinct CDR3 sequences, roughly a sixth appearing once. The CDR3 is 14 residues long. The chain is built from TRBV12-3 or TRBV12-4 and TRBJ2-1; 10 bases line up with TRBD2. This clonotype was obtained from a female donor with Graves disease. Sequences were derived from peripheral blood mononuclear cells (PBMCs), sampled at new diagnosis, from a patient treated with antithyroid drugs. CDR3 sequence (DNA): TGTGCCACCCACCTAGCGGGAGTGCGCGATGAGCAGCTCTTC. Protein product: CATHLAGVRDEQLF.